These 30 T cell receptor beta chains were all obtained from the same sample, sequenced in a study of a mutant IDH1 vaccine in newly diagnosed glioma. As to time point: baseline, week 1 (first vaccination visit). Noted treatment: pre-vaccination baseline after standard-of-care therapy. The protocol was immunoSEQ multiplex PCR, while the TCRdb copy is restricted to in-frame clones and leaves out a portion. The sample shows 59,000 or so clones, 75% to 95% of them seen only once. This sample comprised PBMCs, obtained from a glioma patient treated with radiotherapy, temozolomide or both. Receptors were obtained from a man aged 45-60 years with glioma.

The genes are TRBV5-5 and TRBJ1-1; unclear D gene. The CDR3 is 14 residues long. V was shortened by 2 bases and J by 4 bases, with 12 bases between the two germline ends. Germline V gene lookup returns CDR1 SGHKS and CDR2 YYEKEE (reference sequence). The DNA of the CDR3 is TGTGCCAGCAGCTTATGGGGTGAGGGCACTGAAGCTTTCTTT. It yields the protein CASSLWGEGTEAFF.

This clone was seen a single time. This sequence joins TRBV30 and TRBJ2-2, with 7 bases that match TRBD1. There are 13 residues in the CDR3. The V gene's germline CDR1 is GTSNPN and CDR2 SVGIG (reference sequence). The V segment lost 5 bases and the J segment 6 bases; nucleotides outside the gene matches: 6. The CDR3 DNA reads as TGTGCCTGGGTTGAAGGGACAGCCGGGGAGCTGTTTTTT. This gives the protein CAWVEGTAGELFF.

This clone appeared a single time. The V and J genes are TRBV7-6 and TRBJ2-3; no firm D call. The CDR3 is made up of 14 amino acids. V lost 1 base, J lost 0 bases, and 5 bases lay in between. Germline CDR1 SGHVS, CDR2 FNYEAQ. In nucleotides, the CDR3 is TGTGCCAGCAGCTTAGTCCCGAGCACAGATACGCAGTATTTT. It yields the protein CASSLVPSTDTQYF.

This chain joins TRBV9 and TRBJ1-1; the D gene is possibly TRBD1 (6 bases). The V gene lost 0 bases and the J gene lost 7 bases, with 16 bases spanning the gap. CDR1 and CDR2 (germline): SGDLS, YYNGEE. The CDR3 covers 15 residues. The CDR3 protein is CASSVDRGAQSEAFF. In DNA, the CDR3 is TGTGCCAGCAGCGTAGATAGGGGGGCGCAGAGTGAAGCTTTCTTT.

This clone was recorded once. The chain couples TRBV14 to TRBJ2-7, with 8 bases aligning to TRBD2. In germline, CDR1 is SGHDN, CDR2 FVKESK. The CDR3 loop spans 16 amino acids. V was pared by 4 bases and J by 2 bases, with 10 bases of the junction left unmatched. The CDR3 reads CASSPEYSGTTYEQYF. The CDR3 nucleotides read TGTGCCAGCAGCCCAGAGTATAGCGGGACCACCTACGAGCAGTACTTC.

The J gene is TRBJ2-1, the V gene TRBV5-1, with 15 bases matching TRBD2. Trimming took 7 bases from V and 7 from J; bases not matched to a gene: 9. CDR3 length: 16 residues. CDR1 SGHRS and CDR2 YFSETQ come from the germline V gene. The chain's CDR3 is CASSGLAGGPTNEQFF. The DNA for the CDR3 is TGCGCCAGCTCCGGACTAGCGGGGGGGCCCACAAATGAGCAGTTCTTC.

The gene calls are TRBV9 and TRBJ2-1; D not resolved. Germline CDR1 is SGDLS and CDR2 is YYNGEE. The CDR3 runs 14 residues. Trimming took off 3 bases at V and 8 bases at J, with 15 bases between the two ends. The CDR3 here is CASSEGVYSYEQFF. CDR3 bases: TGTGCCAGCAGCGAGGGTGTCTATAGCTATGAGCAGTTCTTC.

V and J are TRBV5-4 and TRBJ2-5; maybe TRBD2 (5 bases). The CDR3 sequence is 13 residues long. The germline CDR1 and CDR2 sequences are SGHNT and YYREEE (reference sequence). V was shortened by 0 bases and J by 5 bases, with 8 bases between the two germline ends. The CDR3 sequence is CASSLGGRETQYF. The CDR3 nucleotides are TGTGCCAGCAGCTTGGGAGGGCGCGAGACCCAGTACTTC.

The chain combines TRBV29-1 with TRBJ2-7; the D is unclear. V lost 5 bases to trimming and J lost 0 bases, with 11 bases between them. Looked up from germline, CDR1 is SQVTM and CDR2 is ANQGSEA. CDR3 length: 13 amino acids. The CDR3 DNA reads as TGCAGCGTTCGACCGTGGAGCTCCTACGAGCAGTACTTC. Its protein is CSVRPWSSYEQYF.

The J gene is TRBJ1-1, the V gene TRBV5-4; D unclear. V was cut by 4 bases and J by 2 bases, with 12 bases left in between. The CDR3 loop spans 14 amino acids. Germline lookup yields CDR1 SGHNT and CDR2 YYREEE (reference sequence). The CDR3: CASSHPTENTEAFF. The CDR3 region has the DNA TGTGCCAGCAGCCATCCCACGGAAAACACTGAAGCTTTCTTT.

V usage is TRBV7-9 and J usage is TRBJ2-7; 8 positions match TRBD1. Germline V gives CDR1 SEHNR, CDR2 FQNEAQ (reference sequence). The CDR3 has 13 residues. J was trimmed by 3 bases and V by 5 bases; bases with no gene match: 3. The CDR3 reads CASSPTGDYEQYF. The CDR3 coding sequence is TGTGCCAGCAGCCCGACAGGGGACTACGAGCAGTACTTC.

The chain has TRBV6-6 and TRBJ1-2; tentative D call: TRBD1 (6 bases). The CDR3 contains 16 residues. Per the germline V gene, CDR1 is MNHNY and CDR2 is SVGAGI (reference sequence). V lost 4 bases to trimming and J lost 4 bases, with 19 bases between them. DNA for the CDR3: TGTGCCAGCAGTTCCGGACAGCGTAACCGTCCCTATGGCTACACCTTC. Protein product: CASSSGQRNRPYGYTF.

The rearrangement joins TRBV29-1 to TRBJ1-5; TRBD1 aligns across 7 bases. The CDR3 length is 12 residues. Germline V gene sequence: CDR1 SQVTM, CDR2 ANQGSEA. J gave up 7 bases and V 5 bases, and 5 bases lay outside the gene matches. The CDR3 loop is CSVSQGGQPQHF. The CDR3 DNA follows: TGCAGCGTTTCCCAGGGGGGCCAGCCCCAGCATTTT.

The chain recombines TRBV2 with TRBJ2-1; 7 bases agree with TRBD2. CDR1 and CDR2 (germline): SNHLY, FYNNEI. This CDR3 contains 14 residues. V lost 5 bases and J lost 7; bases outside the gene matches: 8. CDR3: CASSSSGPGNEQFF. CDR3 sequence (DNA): TGTGCCAGCAGTTCTAGCGGCCCCGGGAATGAGCAGTTCTTC.

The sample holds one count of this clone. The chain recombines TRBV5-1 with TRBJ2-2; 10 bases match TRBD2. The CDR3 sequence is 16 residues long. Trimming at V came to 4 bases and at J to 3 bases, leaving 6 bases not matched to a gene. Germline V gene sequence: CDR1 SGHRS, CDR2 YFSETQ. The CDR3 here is CASSELAGKDTGELFF. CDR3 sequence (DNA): TGCGCCAGCAGCGAACTAGCGGGAAAGGACACCGGGGAGCTGTTTTTT.

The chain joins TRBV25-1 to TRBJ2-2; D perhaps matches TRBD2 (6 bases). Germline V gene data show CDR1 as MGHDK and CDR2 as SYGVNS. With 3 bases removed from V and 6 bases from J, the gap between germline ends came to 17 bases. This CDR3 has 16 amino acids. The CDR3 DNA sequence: TGTGCCAGCAGTGATTTCGAGACTAGACCCCCCGGGGAGCTGTTTTTT. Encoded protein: CASSDFETRPPGELFF.

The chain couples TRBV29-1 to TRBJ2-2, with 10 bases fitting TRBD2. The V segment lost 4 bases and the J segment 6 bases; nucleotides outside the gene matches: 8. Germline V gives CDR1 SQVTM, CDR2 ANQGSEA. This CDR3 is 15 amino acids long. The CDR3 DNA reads TGCAGCGTTGGGTCTAGCGGGAGTGGGGCCGGGGAGCTGTTTTTT. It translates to CSVGSSGSGAGELFF.

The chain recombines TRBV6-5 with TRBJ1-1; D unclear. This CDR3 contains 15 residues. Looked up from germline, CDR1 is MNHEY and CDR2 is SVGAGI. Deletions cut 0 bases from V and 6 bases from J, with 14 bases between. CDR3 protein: CASSYSASGFAEAFF. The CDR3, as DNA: TGTGCCAGCAGTTACTCGGCCTCGGGGTTTGCTGAAGCTTTCTTT.

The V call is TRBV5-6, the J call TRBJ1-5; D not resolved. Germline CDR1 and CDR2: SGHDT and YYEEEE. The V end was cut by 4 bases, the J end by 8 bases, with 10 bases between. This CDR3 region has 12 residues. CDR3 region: CASSAGGEPQHF. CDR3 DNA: TGTGCCAGCAGCGCGGGAGGAGAGCCCCAGCATTTT.

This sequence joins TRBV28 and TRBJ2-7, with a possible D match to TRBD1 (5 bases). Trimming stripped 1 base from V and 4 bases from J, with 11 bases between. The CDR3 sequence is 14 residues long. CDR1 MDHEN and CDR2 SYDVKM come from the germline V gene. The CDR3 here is CASSLSGWGYEQYF. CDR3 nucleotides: TGTGCCAGCAGTTTATCAGGGTGGGGATACGAGCAGTACTTC.

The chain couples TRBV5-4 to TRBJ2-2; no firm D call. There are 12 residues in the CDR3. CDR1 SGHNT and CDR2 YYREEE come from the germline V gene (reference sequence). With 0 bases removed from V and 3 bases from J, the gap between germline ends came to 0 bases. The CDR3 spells CASSLDTGELFF. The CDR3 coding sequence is TGTGCCAGCAGCTTGGACACCGGGGAGCTGTTTTTT.

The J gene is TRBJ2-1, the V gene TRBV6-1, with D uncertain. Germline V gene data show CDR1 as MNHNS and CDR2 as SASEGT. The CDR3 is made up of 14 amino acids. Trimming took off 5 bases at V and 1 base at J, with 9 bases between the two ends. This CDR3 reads CASSRVGSYNEQFF. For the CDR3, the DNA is TGTGCCAGCAGTCGGGTCGGGTCCTACAATGAGCAGTTCTTC.

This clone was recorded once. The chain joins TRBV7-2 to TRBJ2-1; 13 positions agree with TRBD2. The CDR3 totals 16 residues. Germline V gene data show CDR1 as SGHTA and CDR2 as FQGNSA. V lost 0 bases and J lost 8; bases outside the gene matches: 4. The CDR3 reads CASSLAGTSGTDEQFF. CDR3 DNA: TGTGCCAGCAGCTTAGCTGGGACTAGCGGGACGGATGAGCAGTTCTTC.

The CDR3 nucleotides are TGTGCCACCCTTCAAGGGGGGCCTGGAGATACGCAGTATTTT. As protein: CATLQGGPGDTQYF. The chain couples TRBV19 to TRBJ2-3; D may match TRBD1 or TRBD2 (6 bases each). Trimming left V 10 bases short and J 5 bases short, with 19 bases between. CDR3 length: 14 residues. CDR1 and CDR2 from the germline V gene are LNHDA and SQIVND (reference sequence). The variable domain in full, with the rest retrieved from reference TRBV19 and TRBJ2-3, is DGGITQSPKYLFRKEGQNVTLSCEQNLNHDAMYWYRQDPGQGLRLIYYSQIVNDFQKGDIAEGYSVSREKKESFPLTVTSAQKNPTAFYLCATLQGGPGDTQYFGPGTRLTVL.

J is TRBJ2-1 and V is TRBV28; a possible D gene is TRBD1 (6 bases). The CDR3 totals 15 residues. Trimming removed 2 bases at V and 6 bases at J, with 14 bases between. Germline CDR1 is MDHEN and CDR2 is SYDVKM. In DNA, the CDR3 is TGTGCCAGCAGTTTACGTCAGGGACATGTCAATGAGCAGTTCTTC. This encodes CASSLRQGHVNEQFF.

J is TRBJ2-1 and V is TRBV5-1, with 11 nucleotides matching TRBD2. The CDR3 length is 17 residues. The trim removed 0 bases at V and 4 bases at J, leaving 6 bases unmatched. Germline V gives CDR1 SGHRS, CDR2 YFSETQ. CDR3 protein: CASSLGLAGRLYNEQFF. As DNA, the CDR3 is TGCGCCAGCAGCTTGGGACTAGCGGGGCGTTTATACAATGAGCAGTTCTTC.

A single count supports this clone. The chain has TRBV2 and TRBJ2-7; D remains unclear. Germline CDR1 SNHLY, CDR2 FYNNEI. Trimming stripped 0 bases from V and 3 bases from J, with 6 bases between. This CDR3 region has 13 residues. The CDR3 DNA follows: TGTGCCAGCAGTGAAGCAGGATACTACGAGCAGTACTTC. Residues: CASSEAGYYEQYF. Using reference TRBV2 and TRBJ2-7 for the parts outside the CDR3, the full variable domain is EPEVTQTPSHQVTQMGQEVILRCVPISNHLYFYWYRQILGQKVEFLVSFYNNEISEKSEIFDDQFSVERPDGSNFTLKIRSTKLEDSAMYFCASSEAGYYEQYFGPGTRLTVT.

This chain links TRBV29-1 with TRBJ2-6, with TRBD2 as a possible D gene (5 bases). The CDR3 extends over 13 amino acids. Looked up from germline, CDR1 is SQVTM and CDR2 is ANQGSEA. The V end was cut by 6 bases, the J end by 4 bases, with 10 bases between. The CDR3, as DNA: TGCAGCGTCGGGGATCCAGGGGCCAACGTCCTGACTTTC. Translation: CSVGDPGANVLTF.

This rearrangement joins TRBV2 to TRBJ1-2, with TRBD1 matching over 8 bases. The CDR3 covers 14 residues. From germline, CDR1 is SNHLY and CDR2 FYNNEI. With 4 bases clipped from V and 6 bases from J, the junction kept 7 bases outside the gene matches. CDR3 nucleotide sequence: TGTGCCAGCAGTGCACAGGGGGGGATCGATGGCTACACCTTC. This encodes CASSAQGGIDGYTF.

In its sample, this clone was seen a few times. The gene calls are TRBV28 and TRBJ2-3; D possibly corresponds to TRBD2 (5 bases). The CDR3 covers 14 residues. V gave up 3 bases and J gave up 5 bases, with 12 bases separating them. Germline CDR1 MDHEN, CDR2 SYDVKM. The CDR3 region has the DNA TGTGCCAGCAGTTTCAGGACTTTTGGAGATACGCAGTATTTT. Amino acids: CASSFRTFGDTQYF.